A single sample is the source of the 12 T cell receptor beta chains below, sequenced in a study of shared clonotypes between healthy human individuals. Profiling relied on immunoSEQ multiplex PCR, and the TCRdb table lists in-frame clones only, not all of them. The sample yields about 1 million clones, about 75% seen once. Sequencing was carried out using memory CD4+ T cells sorted from blood. Regarding subset: CD45RA-negative fraction. All receptors derive from a man aged 18 to 30 in good health.

Many counts were recorded for this clone. Other DNA sequences in this sample translate to the same CDR3. This sequence joins TRBV30 and TRBJ1-5; D is uncertain. CDR3 size: 13 residues. The V end lost 5 bases, the J end lost 4 bases, and 12 bases lay between the germline ends. CDR1 is GTSNPN and CDR2 is SVGIG in the germline V gene (reference sequence). The CDR3 loop reads CAWGKEGNQPQHF. The CDR3 DNA reads TGTGCCTGGGGTAAGGAGGGAAATCAGCCCCAGCATTTT.

The chain recombines TRBV10-3 with TRBJ1-5, with no clear D. This CDR3 contains 15 residues. Germline lookup yields CDR1 ENHRY and CDR2 SYGVKD. Trimming pared 3 bases from V and 5 bases from J, leaving 14 bases between. The CDR3 bases are TGTGCCATCAGTGACCCGACGGAAGCCCATCAGCCCCAGCATTTT. It encodes CAISDPTEAHQPQHF.

The CDR3 region has the DNA TGTGCCAGCAGCTTAAAAGGACAGGGCTCCTACGAGCAGTACTTC. Translated, it gives CASSLKGQGSYEQYF. The J gene is TRBJ2-7, the V gene TRBV11-2, with TRBD1 matching 8 bases. Looked up from germline, CDR1 is SGHAT and CDR2 is FQNNGV. The CDR3 runs to 15 residues. V trimming: 2 bases; J trimming: 0 bases; junction bases outside the gene matches: 3.

For this clone: Distinct nucleotide sequences in the sample also encode this CDR3. The chain employs TRBV5-1 and TRBJ1-2, with a weak D call TRBD1 (5 bases). Trimming cost V 4 bases and J 3 bases, with 10 bases left between them. Germline V gives CDR1 SGHRS, CDR2 YFSETQ. The CDR3 is 13 residues long. CDR3 nucleotide sequence: TGCGCCAGCAGCCGGGACGGAGACTATGGCTACACCTTC. Protein product: CASSRDGDYGYTF.

V and J are TRBV2 and TRBJ2-7, with D perhaps TRBD2 (6 bases). The CDR3 is 12 residues long. CDR1 and CDR2 (germline): SNHLY, FYNNEI. V shed 6 bases and J shed 3 bases, with 9 bases lying between them. The DNA for the CDR3 is TGTGCCAGCAGGCGGGACGGCTACGAGCAGTACTTC. The encoded protein is CASRRDGYEQYF. The complete variable domain, with remaining parts taken from reference TRBV2 and TRBJ2-7, reads EPEVTQTPSHQVTQMGQEVILRCVPISNHLYFYWYRQILGQKVEFLVSFYNNEISEKSEIFDDQFSVERPDGSNFTLKIRSTKLEDSAMYFCASRRDGYEQYFGPGTRLTVT.

The chain carries TRBV9 and TRBJ2-3, with 11 bases identical to TRBD2. Germline lookup yields CDR1 SGDLS and CDR2 YYNGEE. CDR3 length: 19 amino acids. V dropped 4 bases and J dropped 1; count of bases not matched to a gene: 14. This CDR3 is CASSPLASGGSRGTDTQYF. Here the CDR3 DNA reads TGTGCCAGCAGCCCCTTGGCTAGCGGGGGGAGTCGGGGCACAGATACGCAGTATTTT.

This clone was counted ten times or more. V and J are TRBV5-4 and TRBJ2-7; D may be TRBD2 (6 bases). Per the germline V gene, CDR1 is SGHNT and CDR2 is YYREEE (reference sequence). The CDR3 consists of 13 residues. V was cut by 4 bases and J by 2 bases, with 10 bases left in between. The CDR3, as DNA: TGTGCCAGCAGCGGGAGGACGACCTACGAGCAGTACTTC. This codes for CASSGRTTYEQYF.

The chain has TRBV4-2 and TRBJ2-5; tentative D call: TRBD2 (7 bases). Trimming pared 4 bases from V and 3 bases from J, leaving 18 bases between. The CDR3 is made up of 16 amino acids. CDR1 is LGHNA, CDR2 YNFKEQ, per germline. The CDR3 nucleotides read TGTGCCAGCAGCCCTGCTGCGGGGGAGGGGGAAGAGACCCAGTACTTC. Translated, it gives CASSPAAGEGEETQYF.

The V and J genes are TRBV18 and TRBJ1-1, with D possibly being TRBD1 (5 bases). The CDR3 covers 13 residues. V was cut by 8 bases and J by 2 bases, with 12 bases left in between. Germline-derived CDR1 and CDR2 are KGHSH and LQKENI. CDR3 protein: CASRAGENTEAFF. In DNA, the CDR3 is TGTGCCAGCCGAGCGGGGGAAAACACTGAAGCTTTCTTT.

The J gene is TRBJ2-7, the V gene TRBV29-1; 10 bases fit TRBD2. Germline assignment: CDR1 SQVTM and CDR2 ANQGSEA. The CDR3 has 12 amino acids. V lost 4 bases and J lost 5; bases outside the gene matches: 2. CDR3 nucleotides: TGCAGCGTTGCTAGCGGGAGCGACGAGCAGTACTTC. Translation: CSVASGSDEQYF.

The rearrangement uses TRBV7-9 and TRBJ2-3, with D possibly matching TRBD2 (5 bases). Germline-derived CDR1 and CDR2 are SEHNR and FQNEAQ (reference sequence). The CDR3 runs to 14 residues. For the CDR3, the DNA is TGTGCTCTCGGACTCGGAACTAGCACAGATACGCAGTATTTT. Its protein product is CALGLGTSTDTQYF.

The chain is built from TRBV5-6 and TRBJ2-3, with a possible D match to TRBD1 (6 bases). Germline V gives CDR1 SGHDT, CDR2 YYEEEE. The CDR3 runs 15 residues. V gave up 0 bases and J gave up 1 base, with 9 bases separating them. The CDR3 nucleotides read TGTGCCAGCAGCTTGGAGGGGGTTGGCACAGATACGCAGTATTTT. Translating it yields CASSLEGVGTDTQYF. Complete variable domain (other parts from reference TRBV5-6 and TRBJ2-3): DAGVTQSPTHLIKTRGQQVTLRCSPKSGHDTVSWYQQALGQGPQFIFQYYEEEERQRGNFPDRFSGHQFPNYSSELNVNALLLGDSALYLCASSLEGVGTDTQYFGPGTRLTVL.